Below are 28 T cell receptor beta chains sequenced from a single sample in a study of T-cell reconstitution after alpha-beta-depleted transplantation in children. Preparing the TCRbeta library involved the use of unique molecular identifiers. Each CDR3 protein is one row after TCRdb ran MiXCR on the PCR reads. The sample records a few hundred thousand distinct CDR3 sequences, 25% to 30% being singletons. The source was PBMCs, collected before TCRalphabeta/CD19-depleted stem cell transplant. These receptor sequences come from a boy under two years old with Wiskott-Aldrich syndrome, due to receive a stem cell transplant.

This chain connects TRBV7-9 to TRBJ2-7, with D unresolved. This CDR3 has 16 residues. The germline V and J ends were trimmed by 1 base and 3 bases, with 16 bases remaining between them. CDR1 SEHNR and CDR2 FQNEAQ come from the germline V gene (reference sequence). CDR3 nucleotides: TGTGCCAGCAGCTTAGAACCCCCTGGTGGTGGCTACGAGCAGTACTTC. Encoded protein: CASSLEPPGGGYEQYF.

CDR3 sequence: CAISASGNPYEQYF. The DNA for the CDR3 is TGTGCCATCAGTGCTAGCGGCAACCCCTACGAGCAGTACTTC. The chain combines TRBV10-3 with TRBJ2-7; the match to TRBD2 covers 7 bases. This CDR3 contains 14 residues. Germline trimming cut 4 bases from V and 2 bases from J; bases unmatched to any gene: 5. From germline, CDR1 is ENHRY and CDR2 SYGVKD.

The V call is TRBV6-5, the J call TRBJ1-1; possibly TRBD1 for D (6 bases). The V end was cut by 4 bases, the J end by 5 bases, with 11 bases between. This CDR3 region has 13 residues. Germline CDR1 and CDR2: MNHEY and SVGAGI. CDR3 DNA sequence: TGTGCCAGCAGTTCCCTTCAGGGGACTGAAGCTTTCTTT. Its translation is CASSSLQGTEAFF.

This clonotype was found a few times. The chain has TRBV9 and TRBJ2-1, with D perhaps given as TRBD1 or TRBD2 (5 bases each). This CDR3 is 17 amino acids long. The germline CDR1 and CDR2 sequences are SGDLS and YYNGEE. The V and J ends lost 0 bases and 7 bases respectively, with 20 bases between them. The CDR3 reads CASSVELGRGAFNEQFF. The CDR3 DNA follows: TGTGCCAGCAGCGTAGAATTGGGACGAGGGGCGTTTAATGAGCAGTTCTTC.

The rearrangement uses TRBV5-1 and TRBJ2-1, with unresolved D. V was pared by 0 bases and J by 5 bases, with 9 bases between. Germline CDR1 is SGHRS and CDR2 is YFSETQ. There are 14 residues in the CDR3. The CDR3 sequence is CASSLVPSNNEQFF. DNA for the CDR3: TGCGCCAGCAGCTTGGTCCCCTCAAACAATGAGCAGTTCTTC. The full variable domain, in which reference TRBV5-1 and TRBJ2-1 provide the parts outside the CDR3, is KAGVTQTPRYLIKTRGQQVTLSCSPISGHRSVSWYQQTPGQGLQFLFEYFSETQRNKGNFPGRFSGRQFSNSRSEMNVSTLELGDSALYLCASSLVPSNNEQFFGPGTRLTVL.

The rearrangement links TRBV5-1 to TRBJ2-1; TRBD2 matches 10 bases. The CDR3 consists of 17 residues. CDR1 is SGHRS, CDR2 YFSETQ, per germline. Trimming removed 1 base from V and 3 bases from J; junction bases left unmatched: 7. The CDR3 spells CASSLFRTSGVYNEQFF. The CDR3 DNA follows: TGCGCCAGCAGCTTGTTTCGGACTAGCGGAGTCTACAATGAGCAGTTCTTC.

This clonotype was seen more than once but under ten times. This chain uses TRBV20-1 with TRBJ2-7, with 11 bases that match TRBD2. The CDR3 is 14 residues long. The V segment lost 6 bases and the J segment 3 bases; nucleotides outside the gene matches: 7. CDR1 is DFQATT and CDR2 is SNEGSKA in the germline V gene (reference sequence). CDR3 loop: CSARSGREIYEQYF. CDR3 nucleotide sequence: TGCAGTGCGCGTAGCGGGAGGGAAATCTACGAGCAGTACTTC.

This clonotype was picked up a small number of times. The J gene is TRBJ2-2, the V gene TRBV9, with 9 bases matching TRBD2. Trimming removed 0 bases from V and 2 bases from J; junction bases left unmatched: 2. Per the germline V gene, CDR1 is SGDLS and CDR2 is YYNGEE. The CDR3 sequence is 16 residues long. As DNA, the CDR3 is TGTGCCAGCAGCGTAGGTCTAGCGGGAAACACCGGGGAGCTGTTTTTT. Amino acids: CASSVGLAGNTGELFF.

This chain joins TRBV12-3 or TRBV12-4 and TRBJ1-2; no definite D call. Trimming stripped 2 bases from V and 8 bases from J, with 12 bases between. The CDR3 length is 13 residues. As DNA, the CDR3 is TGTGCCAGCAGTTTAAGCCGCTCCCTGGGCTACACCTTC. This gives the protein CASSLSRSLGYTF.

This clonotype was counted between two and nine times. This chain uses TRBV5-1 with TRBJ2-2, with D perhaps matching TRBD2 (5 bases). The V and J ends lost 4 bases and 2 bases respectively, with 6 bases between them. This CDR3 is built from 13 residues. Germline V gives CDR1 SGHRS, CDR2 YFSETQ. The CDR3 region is CASSTRNTGELFF. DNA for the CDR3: TGCGCCAGCAGCACTAGAAACACCGGGGAGCTGTTTTTT. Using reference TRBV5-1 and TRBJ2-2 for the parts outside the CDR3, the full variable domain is KAGVTQTPRYLIKTRGQQVTLSCSPISGHRSVSWYQQTPGQGLQFLFEYFSETQRNKGNFPGRFSGRQFSNSRSEMNVSTLELGDSALYLCASSTRNTGELFFGEGSRLTVL.

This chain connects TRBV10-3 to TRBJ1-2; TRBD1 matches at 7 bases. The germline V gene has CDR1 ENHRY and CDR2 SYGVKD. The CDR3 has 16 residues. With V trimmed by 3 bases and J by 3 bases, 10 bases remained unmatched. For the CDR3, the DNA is TGTGCCATCAGTGACCTCGGCGACAGGGCCCACTATGGCTACACCTTC. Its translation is CAISDLGDRAHYGYTF.

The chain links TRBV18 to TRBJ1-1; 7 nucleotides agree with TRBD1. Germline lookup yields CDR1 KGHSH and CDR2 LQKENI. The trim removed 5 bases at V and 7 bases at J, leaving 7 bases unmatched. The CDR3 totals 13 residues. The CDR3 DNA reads TGTGCCAGCTCAGTCCGACAGGGCGATGAAGCTTTCTTT. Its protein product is CASSVRQGDEAFF.

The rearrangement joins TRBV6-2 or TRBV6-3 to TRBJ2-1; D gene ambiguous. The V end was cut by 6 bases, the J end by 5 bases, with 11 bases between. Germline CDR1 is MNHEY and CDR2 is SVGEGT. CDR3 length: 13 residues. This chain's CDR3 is CASSRKLNNEQFF. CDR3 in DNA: TGTGCCAGCAGCCGCAAACTCAACAATGAGCAGTTCTTC.

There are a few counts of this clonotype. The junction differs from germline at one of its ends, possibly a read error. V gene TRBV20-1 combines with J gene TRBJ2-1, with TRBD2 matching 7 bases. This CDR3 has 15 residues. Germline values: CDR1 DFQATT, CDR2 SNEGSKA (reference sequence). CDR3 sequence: CSAREKGIPSGLRIF. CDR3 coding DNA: TGCAGTGCTAGAGAGAAGGGAATTCCTAGCGGTTTGAGGATCTTC.

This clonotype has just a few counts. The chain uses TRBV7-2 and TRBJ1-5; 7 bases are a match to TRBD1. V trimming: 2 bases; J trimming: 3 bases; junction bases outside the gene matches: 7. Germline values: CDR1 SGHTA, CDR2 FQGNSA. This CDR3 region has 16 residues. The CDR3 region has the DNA TGTGCCAGCAGCTTACTTGGCACAGGGGCCAATCAGCCCCAGCATTTT. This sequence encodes CASSLLGTGANQPQHF.

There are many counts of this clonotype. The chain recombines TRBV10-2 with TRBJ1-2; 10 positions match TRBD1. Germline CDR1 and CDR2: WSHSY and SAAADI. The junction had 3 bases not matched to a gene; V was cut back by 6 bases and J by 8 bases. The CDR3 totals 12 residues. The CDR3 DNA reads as TGCGCCAGCAGGGACAGGGGGAGAGGCTACACCTTC. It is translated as CASRDRGRGYTF.

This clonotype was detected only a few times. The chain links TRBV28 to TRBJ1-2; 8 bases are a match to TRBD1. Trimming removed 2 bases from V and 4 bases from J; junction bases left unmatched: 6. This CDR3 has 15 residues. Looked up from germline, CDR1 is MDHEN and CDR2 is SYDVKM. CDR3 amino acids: CASSLPRGRIYGYTF. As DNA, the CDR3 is TGTGCCAGCAGTTTACCCAGGGGGCGCATCTATGGCTACACCTTC.

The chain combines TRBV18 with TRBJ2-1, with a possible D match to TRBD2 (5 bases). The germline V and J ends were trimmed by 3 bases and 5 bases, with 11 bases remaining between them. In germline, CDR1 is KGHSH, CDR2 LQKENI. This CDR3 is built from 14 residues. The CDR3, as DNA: TGTGCCAGCTCACCGACGGGATACGACAATGAGCAGTTCTTC. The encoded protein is CASSPTGYDNEQFF.

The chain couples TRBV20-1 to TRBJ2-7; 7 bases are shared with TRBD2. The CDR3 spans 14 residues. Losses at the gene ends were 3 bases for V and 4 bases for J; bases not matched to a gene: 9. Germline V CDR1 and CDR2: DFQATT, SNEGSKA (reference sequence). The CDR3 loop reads CSASESSGVYEQYF. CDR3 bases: TGCAGTGCTAGCGAATCTAGCGGAGTATACGAGCAGTACTTC.

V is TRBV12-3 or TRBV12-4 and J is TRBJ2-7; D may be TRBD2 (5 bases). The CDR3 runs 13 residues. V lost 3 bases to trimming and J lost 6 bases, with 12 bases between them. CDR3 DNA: TGTGCCAGCAGTTTCTGGCTAGCTGGCGAGCAGTACTTC. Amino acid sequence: CASSFWLAGEQYF.

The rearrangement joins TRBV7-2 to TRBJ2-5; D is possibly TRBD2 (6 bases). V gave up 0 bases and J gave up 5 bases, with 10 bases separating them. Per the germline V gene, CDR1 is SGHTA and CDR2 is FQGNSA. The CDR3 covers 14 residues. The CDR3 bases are TGTGCCAGCAGCTTAGCCGGGAGTTCGGAGACCCAGTACTTC. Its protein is CASSLAGSSETQYF.

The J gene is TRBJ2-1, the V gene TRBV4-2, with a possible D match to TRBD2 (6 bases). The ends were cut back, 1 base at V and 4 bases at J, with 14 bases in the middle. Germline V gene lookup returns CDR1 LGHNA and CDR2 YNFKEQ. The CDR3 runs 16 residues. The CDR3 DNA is TGTGCCAGCAGCCAAGTCGGCGGGACGGGATACAATGAGCAGTTCTTC. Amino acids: CASSQVGGTGYNEQFF.

This CDR3 is CASSTSGGLPYGYTF. The CDR3 DNA reads as TGTGCCAGCAGTACCTCAGGGGGCCTCCCCTATGGCTACACCTTC. The chain joins TRBV12-3 or TRBV12-4 to TRBJ1-2, with TRBD1 matching 8 bases. Trimming took 5 bases from V and 4 from J; bases not matched to a gene: 9. The CDR3 has 15 residues.

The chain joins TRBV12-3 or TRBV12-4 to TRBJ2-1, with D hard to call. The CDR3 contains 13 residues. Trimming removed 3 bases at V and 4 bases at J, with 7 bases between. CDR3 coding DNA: TGTGCCAGCAGTTTTTCCTATTACAATGAGCAGTTCTTC. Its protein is CASSFSYYNEQFF.

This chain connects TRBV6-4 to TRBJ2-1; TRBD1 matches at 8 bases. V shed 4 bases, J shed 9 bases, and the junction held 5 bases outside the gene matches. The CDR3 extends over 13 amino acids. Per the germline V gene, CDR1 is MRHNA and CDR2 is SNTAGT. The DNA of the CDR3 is TGTGCCAGCAGTGGCAGAACAGGGGGTGAGCAGTTCTTC. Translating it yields CASSGRTGGEQFF.

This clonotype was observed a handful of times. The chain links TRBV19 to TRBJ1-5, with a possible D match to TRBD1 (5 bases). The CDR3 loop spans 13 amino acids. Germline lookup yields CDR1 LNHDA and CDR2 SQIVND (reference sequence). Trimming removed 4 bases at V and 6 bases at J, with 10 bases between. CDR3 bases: TGTGCCAGTAGTACCGGGACGGGTCAGCCCCAGCATTTT. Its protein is CASSTGTGQPQHF.

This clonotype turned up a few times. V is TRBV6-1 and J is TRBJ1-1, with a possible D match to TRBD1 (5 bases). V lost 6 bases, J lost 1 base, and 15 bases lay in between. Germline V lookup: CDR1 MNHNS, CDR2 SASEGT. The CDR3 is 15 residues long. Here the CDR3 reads CASRIAGPRNTEAFF. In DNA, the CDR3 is TGTGCCAGCAGGATCGCGGGACCCAGGAACACTGAAGCTTTCTTT.

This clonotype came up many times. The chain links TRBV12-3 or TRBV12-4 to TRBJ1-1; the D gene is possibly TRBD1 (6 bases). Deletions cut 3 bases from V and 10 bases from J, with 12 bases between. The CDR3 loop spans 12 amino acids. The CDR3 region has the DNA TGTGCCAGCAGTTTCTATAGGGGGGCAGCTTTCTTT. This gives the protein CASSFYRGAAFF.